Listed here are 29 T cell receptor beta chains from one sample, sequenced in a study of CD8+ T cells in alopecia areata. Investigators isolated RNA and reverse transcribed it into cDNA to act as the sequencing template. The data were produced by immunoSEQ multiplex PCR, yet TCRdb's version contains in-frame clones alone and is incomplete. The sample includes 150,000 or so clones, roughly 70% of them seen just once. The source was CD8+ T cells sorted from blood, collected at week 0. These receptors all come from a human donor with alopecia areata.

This chain connects TRBV15 to TRBJ2-2; TRBD1 agrees at 7 bases. After removal of 6 bases from V and 2 bases from J, the junction contained 9 bases not matched to a gene. Germline V CDR1 and CDR2: LNHNV, YYDKDF (reference sequence). The CDR3 has 16 amino acids. In DNA form, the CDR3 reads TGTGCCACCAGGAGGTTGAGGGACAGTAACACCGGGGAGCTGTTTTTT. Translated: CATRRLRDSNTGELFF.

This clone was seen more than once but under ten times. DNA of the CDR3: TGTGCCAGCAGCTTACCGGGATCCGAGCAGTACTTC. Translated: CASSLPGSEQYF. V is TRBV7-9 and J is TRBJ2-7; weak D call: TRBD2 (5 bases). This CDR3 has 12 residues. V lost 2 bases and J lost 6, with 8 bases in between. Germline V gives CDR1 SEHNR, CDR2 FQNEAQ (reference sequence).

This chain uses TRBV29-1 with TRBJ2-6; D is undetermined. CDR1 SQVTM and CDR2 ANQGSEA come from the germline V gene. The CDR3 is made up of 15 amino acids. The ends were cut back, 4 bases at V and 4 bases at J, with 14 bases in the middle. The CDR3 protein is CSVGLDMRGANVLTF. The CDR3 DNA reads TGCAGCGTTGGTTTGGATATGCGAGGGGCCAACGTCCTGACTTTC.

To note about this clone: Germline is not matched at one junction end, which may reflect a read error. This sequence joins TRBV25-1 and TRBJ1-1; 7 nucleotides align to TRBD1. This CDR3 is 13 amino acids long. CDR1 is MGHDK, CDR2 SYGVNS, per germline. The CDR3 loop is CASTRGLKTEAFF. The CDR3 nucleotides read TGTGCCAGCACAAGGGGGCTGAAGACTGAAGCTTTCTTT.

This rearrangement joins TRBV6-5 to TRBJ1-1; D gene ambiguous. CDR3 length: 14 amino acids. Germline V gene sequence: CDR1 MNHEY, CDR2 SVGAGI. Trimming took off 8 bases at V and 2 bases at J, with 15 bases between the two ends. DNA for the CDR3: TGTGCCAGCCGAGAAGAGATAGGTAACACTGAAGCTTTCTTT. Translated, it gives CASREEIGNTEAFF.

The genes are TRBV7-9 and TRBJ2-5; a weak D match, TRBD2 (5 bases). CDR3 length: 13 residues. Germline V CDR1 and CDR2: SEHNR, FQNEAQ (reference sequence). Trimming took off 8 bases at V and 7 bases at J, with 17 bases between the two ends. The CDR3 loop reads CASSTGIIGTQYF. For the CDR3, the DNA is TGTGCCAGCTCCACCGGGATTATCGGGACCCAGTACTTC.

The genes are TRBV30 and TRBJ1-4, with D uncertain. V was cut by 3 bases and J by 8 bases, with 10 bases left in between. Germline V gene data show CDR1 as GTSNPN and CDR2 as SVGIG (reference sequence). The CDR3 sequence is 12 residues long. In nucleotides, the CDR3 is TGTGCCTGGAGATCAAATTCAGAAAAACTGTTTTTT. Translated, it gives CAWRSNSEKLFF.

The rearrangement uses TRBV19 and TRBJ2-3; 9 bases match TRBD2. The germline CDR1 and CDR2 sequences are LNHDA and SQIVND (reference sequence). J was trimmed by 1 base and V by 4 bases; bases with no gene match: 0. The CDR3 totals 14 residues. The CDR3 DNA sequence: TGTGCCAGTAGTACTAGCGGGGGCACAGATACGCAGTATTTT. It translates to CASSTSGGTDTQYF. Supplemented by reference TRBV19 and TRBJ2-3, the full variable domain reads DGGITQSPKYLFRKEGQNVTLSCEQNLNHDAMYWYRQDPGQGLRLIYYSQIVNDFQKGDIAEGYSVSREKKESFPLTVTSAQKNPTAFYLCASSTSGGTDTQYFGPGTRLTVL.

The table lists this clone with a few counts. The chain combines TRBV27 with TRBJ2-1; D unresolved. Germline loops: CDR1 MNHEY, CDR2 SMNVEV (reference sequence). V lost 1 base, J lost 8 bases, and 9 bases lay in between. This CDR3 has 13 residues. The CDR3 DNA is TGTGCCAGCAGTTTATTTTCCACCGATGAGCAGTTCTTC. This codes for CASSLFSTDEQFF.

This rearrangement joins TRBV5-1 to TRBJ1-1; perhaps TRBD1 as D (5 bases). The V gene lost 2 bases and the J gene lost 7 bases, with 12 bases spanning the gap. The length of the CDR3 is 13 residues. Germline V gene sequence: CDR1 SGHRS, CDR2 YFSETQ. The CDR3 protein is CASSLTGTGEAFF. The CDR3 nucleotides are TGCGCCAGCAGCTTAACCGGGACGGGTGAAGCTTTCTTT.

V and J are TRBV2 and TRBJ1-5; unclear D gene. The CDR3 runs 13 residues. V lost 2 bases and J 8 bases, leaving 10 bases between the germline ends. The germline V gene encodes CDR1 SNHLY and CDR2 FYNNEI. The CDR3 DNA sequence: TGTGCCAGCAGTGAATGGACCGAGGAGCCCCAGCATTTT. Its protein product is CASSEWTEEPQHF.

This chain joins TRBV30 and TRBJ1-1; 9 bases line up with TRBD1. The CDR3 totals 16 residues. CDR1 and CDR2 (germline): GTSNPN, SVGIG (reference sequence). The V segment lost 6 bases and the J segment 0 bases; nucleotides outside the gene matches: 11. CDR3 region: CACHRQGVGMNTEAFF. For the CDR3, the DNA is TGTGCCTGCCACCGACAGGGGGTGGGAATGAACACTGAAGCTTTCTTT.

This chain links TRBV13 with TRBJ2-1; 7 nucleotides align to TRBD1. The CDR3 sequence is 14 residues long. The junction had 2 bases not matched to a gene; V was cut back by 0 bases and J by 6 bases. Germline V gene lookup returns CDR1 PRHDT and CDR2 FYEKMQ (reference sequence). The CDR3 loop reads CASSLGGTANEQFF. The CDR3 DNA reads as TGTGCCAGCAGCTTAGGCGGGACAGCCAATGAGCAGTTCTTC.

The rearrangement links TRBV5-6 to TRBJ1-1, with D perhaps TRBD1 (6 bases). V lost 4 bases, J lost 6 bases, and 16 bases lay in between. The CDR3 has 14 amino acids. CDR1 SGHDT and CDR2 YYEEEE come from the germline V gene. DNA of the CDR3: TGTGCCAGCAGCGTTGGGACACACGGGGCTGAAGCTTTCTTT. Its translation: CASSVGTHGAEAFF.

The V and J genes are TRBV13 and TRBJ2-1; D is ambiguous. Looked up from germline, CDR1 is PRHDT and CDR2 is FYEKMQ (reference sequence). V was cut by 1 base and J by 9 bases, with 4 bases left in between. CDR3 length equals 11 residues. The CDR3 loop is CASSLAGEQFF. In DNA, the CDR3 is TGTGCCAGCAGCTTAGCGGGTGAGCAGTTCTTC.

This chain uses TRBV9 with TRBJ2-5; D gene unclear. V was pared by 0 bases and J by 10 bases, with 13 bases between. Germline-derived CDR1 and CDR2 are SGDLS and YYNGEE. The CDR3 contains 13 residues. DNA of the CDR3: TGTGCCAGCAGCGTAGTGGGTTTCTCGGACCAGTACTTC. This sequence encodes CASSVVGFSDQYF.

V is TRBV19 and J is TRBJ1-1, with 8 bases lining up with TRBD1. CDR1 is LNHDA and CDR2 is SQIVND in the germline V gene (reference sequence). Trimming at V came to 5 bases and at J to 4 bases, leaving 3 bases not matched to a gene. The CDR3 is 13 residues long. CDR3 nucleotide sequence: TGTGCCAGTAGTCTTACAGGGGGCACTGAAGCTTTCTTT. As protein: CASSLTGGTEAFF.

V usage is TRBV29-1 and J usage is TRBJ2-7; no clear D. Trimming removed 3 bases from V and 3 bases from J, with 12 bases in between. Germline CDR1 and CDR2: SQVTM and ANQGSEA. The CDR3 totals 13 residues. The CDR3 sequence is CSVEGSSLYEQYF. CDR3 in DNA: TGCAGCGTTGAGGGTTCCAGCCTCTACGAGCAGTACTTC.

The V and J genes are TRBV9 and TRBJ1-1; 11 bases align to TRBD1. Trimming took 4 bases from V and 10 from J; bases not matched to a gene: 6. Looked up from germline, CDR1 is SGDLS and CDR2 is YYNGEE. The CDR3 totals 13 residues. CDR3: CASSPGTGGLAFF. The CDR3 DNA sequence: TGTGCCAGCAGCCCCGGGACAGGGGGATTAGCTTTCTTT. The full variable domain, with the rest looked up from reference TRBV9 and TRBJ1-1, is DSGVTQTPKHLITATGQRVTLRCSPRSGDLSVYWYQQSLDQGLQFLIQYYNGEERAKGNILERFSAQQFPDLHSELNLSSLELGDSALYFCASSPGTGGLAFFGQGTRLTVV.

The chain combines TRBV29-1 with TRBJ1-1; D is ambiguous. CDR1 and CDR2 (germline): SQVTM, ANQGSEA. The ends were cut back, 7 bases at V and 2 bases at J, with 5 bases in the middle. This CDR3 contains 10 residues. CDR3 nucleotides: TGCAGCGCTATTAACACTGAAGCTTTCTTT. This gives the protein CSAINTEAFF.

In its sample, this clone was seen once. The V gene is TRBV4-1, the J gene TRBJ2-1; D might be TRBD1 (5 bases). The CDR3 loop spans 17 amino acids. Trimming took off 0 bases at V and 2 bases at J, with 14 bases between the two ends. Germline V gene lookup returns CDR1 MGHRA and CDR2 YSYEKL. CDR3 in DNA: TGCGCCAGCAGCCAAGATGCCCACAGGACCCCCTACAATGAGCAGTTCTTC. Translated: CASSQDAHRTPYNEQFF.

The genes are TRBV30 and TRBJ1-2; TRBD1 might be the D (6 bases). The germline gives CDR1 GTSNPN, CDR2 SVGIG (reference sequence). With 1 base removed from V and 0 bases from J, the gap between germline ends came to 9 bases. CDR3 size: 14 residues. The CDR3 nucleotides are TGTGCCTGGAGTGGGACAGAAACTAACTATGGCTACACCTTC. It encodes CAWSGTETNYGYTF.

The chain carries TRBV2 and TRBJ2-6, with D maybe TRBD2 (5 bases). Germline CDR1 and CDR2: SNHLY and FYNNEI. The CDR3 contains 15 residues. Trimming stripped 8 bases from V and 0 bases from J, with 11 bases between. The CDR3 reads CASDGGLSGANVLTF. The CDR3 DNA is TGTGCCAGCGACGGAGGCCTCTCTGGGGCCAACGTCCTGACTTTC.

The chain links TRBV9 to TRBJ2-1, with D perhaps TRBD1 (6 bases). Per germline, CDR1 SGDLS and CDR2 YYNGEE. The CDR3 has 12 residues. Trimming pared 3 bases from V and 10 bases from J, leaving 11 bases between. The CDR3 DNA reads as TGTGCCAGCAGCGCCCAAGGACAGGAGCAGTTCTTC. Its translation: CASSAQGQEQFF. Full variable domain (remainder filled in from reference TRBV9 and TRBJ2-1): DSGVTQTPKHLITATGQRVTLRCSPRSGDLSVYWYQQSLDQGLQFLIQYYNGEERAKGNILERFSAQQFPDLHSELNLSSLELGDSALYFCASSAQGQEQFFGPGTRLTVL.

This clone has just a few counts. The J gene is TRBJ2-7, the V gene TRBV19, with D perhaps TRBD1 (5 bases). This CDR3 is built from 13 residues. The germline V and J ends were trimmed by 4 bases and 2 bases, with 9 bases remaining between them. Per germline, CDR1 LNHDA and CDR2 SQIVND (reference sequence). The DNA for the CDR3 is TGTGCCAGTAGTAAGGGGAATACCTACGAGCAGTACTTC. Translated: CASSKGNTYEQYF.

This clone was counted between two and nine times. V usage is TRBV9 and J usage is TRBJ2-5, with TRBD1 matching over 10 bases. V shed 3 bases and J 4 bases; nucleotides not matched to a gene: 9. This CDR3 is built from 16 residues. Germline loops: CDR1 SGDLS, CDR2 YYNGEE. DNA for the CDR3: TGTGCCAGCAGCGCCGCGGAGGGACAGGGGAGAGAGACCCAGTACTTC. Protein product: CASSAAEGQGRETQYF.

The chain combines TRBV23-1 with TRBJ1-2; 8 bases fit TRBD1. TRBV23-1 is given ORF status, its function remaining uncertain. The CDR3 covers 12 residues. V shed 3 bases and J 9 bases; nucleotides not matched to a gene: 3. The CDR3 nucleotides read TGCGCCAGCAGTCAGGACAGGGCGAGCTACACCTTC. Translation: CASSQDRASYTF.

This clone showed up just a few times. The chain joins TRBV7-3 to TRBJ2-1, with D perhaps being TRBD1 or TRBD2 (5 bases each). Looked up from germline, CDR1 is SGHTA and CDR2 is FQGTGA. V shed 2 bases and J shed 5 bases, with 16 bases lying between them. The CDR3 is 16 amino acids. Here the CDR3 DNA reads TGTGCCAGCAGCTTAGGGGAAGGGGACGGCGACAATGAGCAGTTCTTC. It translates to CASSLGEGDGDNEQFF.

To note about this clone: Additional DNA sequences in this sample encode the identical CDR3. The CDR3 coding sequence is TGTGCCAGCAGCTTAGGGGACACTGAAGCTTTCTTT. Protein product: CASSLGDTEAFF. The rearrangement uses TRBV5-6 and TRBJ1-1; possibly TRBD1 for D (5 bases). Between the trimmed V and J ends, which lost 2 bases and 3 bases, there was a span of 5 bases. CDR3 length: 12 amino acids. From germline, CDR1 is SGHDT and CDR2 YYEEEE. The entire variable domain, with the rest obtained from reference TRBV5-6 and TRBJ1-1, is as follows: DAGVTQSPTHLIKTRGQQVTLRCSPKSGHDTVSWYQQALGQGPQFIFQYYEEEERQRGNFPDRFSGHQFPNYSSELNVNALLLGDSALYLCASSLGDTEAFFGQGTRLTVV.